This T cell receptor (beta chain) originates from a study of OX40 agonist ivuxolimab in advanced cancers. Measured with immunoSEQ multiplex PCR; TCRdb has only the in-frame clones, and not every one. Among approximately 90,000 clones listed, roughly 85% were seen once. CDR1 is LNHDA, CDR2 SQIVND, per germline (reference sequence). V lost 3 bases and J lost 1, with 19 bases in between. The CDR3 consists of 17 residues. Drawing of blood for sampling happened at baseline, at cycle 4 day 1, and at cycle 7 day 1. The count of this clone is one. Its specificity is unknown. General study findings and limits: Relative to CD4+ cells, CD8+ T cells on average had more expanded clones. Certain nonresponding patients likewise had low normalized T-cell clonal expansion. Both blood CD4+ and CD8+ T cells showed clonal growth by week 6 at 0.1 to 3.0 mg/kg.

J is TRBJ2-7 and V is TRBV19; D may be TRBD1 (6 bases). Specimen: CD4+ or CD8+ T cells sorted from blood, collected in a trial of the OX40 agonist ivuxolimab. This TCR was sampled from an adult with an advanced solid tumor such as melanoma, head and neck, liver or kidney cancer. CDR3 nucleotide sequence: TGTGCCAGTAGTATTCAGGACAGCGCATGGCCTTCCTACGAGCAGTACTTC. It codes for CASSIQDSAWPSYEQYF.